These T cell receptor beta chains were read from a single sample in a study of identical twins. TCRdb re-called the 5' RACE reads with MiXCR, one entry per CDR3 protein. The sample contains approximately 620,000 distinct CDR3 sequences, 8.6% of which appear only once. This sample also appeared in a second study, on yellow fever vaccine responses in identical twins.

Sequencing used PBMCs. The receptors come from a woman younger than 35 in good health. CDR3s include the opening cysteine and the closing phenylalanine or tryptophan. D genes are given only for firm matches. Clone size is shown for a subset of rows, as once, few, many or a class of expanded clone.

len: 17
j_gene: TRBJ1-5
v_gene: TRBV20-1
d_gene: .
abundance: .
CDR3aa: CSARDVATAYSNQPQHF
CDR3nt: TGCAGTGCTAGAGATGTTGCGACAGCTTATAGCAATCAGCCCCAGCATTTT

len: 18
j_gene: TRBJ1-6
v_gene: TRBV14
d_gene: TRBD1
abundance: few
CDR3aa: CASSQIPAGTAFNSPLHF
CDR3nt: TGTGCCAGCAGCCAGATCCCGGCCGGGACAGCTTTTAATTCACCCCTCCACTTT

len: 11
j_gene: TRBJ2-3
v_gene: TRBV2
d_gene: .
abundance: once
CDR3aa: CASSENDTQYF
CDR3nt: TGTGCCAGCAGTGAAAATGATACGCAGTATTTT

len: 12
j_gene: TRBJ2-1
v_gene: TRBV6-2/TRBV6-3
d_gene: TRBD1
abundance: few
CDR3aa: CASRTGTAEQFF
CDR3nt: TGTGCCAGCAGAACCGGGACAGCGGAGCAGTTCTTC

len: 14
j_gene: TRBJ2-7
v_gene: TRBV5-1
d_gene: TRBD1
abundance: many
CDR3aa: CASSLLTGTYEQYF
CDR3nt: TGCGCCAGCAGCTTGTTGACAGGGACCTACGAGCAGTACTTC

len: 13
j_gene: TRBJ2-5
v_gene: TRBV27
d_gene: .
abundance: few
CDR3aa: CASSPVSWGTQYF
CDR3nt: TGTGCCAGCAGTCCAGTCTCCTGGGGGACCCAGTACTTC

len: 17
j_gene: TRBJ2-4
v_gene: TRBV12-3/TRBV12-4
d_gene: .
abundance: many
CDR3aa: CASKRAGQSLAKNIQYF
CDR3nt: TGTGCCAGCAAGCGCGCGGGACAGTCGTTAGCCAAAAACATTCAGTACTTC

len: 16
j_gene: TRBJ1-4
v_gene: TRBV7-9
d_gene: .
abundance: many
CDR3aa: CASSGTGTTTNEKLFF
CDR3nt: TGTGCCAGCAGCGGAACAGGGACGACAACTAATGAAAAACTGTTTTTT

len: 17
j_gene: TRBJ2-1
v_gene: TRBV4-1
d_gene: TRBD2
abundance: .
CDR3aa: CVSSQVRVSGSHNEQFF
CDR3nt: TGCGTCAGCAGCCAAGTTAGGGTAAGCGGGAGTCACAATGAGCAGTTCTTC

len: 14
j_gene: TRBJ2-3
v_gene: TRBV7-2
d_gene: .
abundance: many
CDR3aa: CASSLVGVTDTQYF
CDR3nt: TGTGCCAGCAGCTTGGTGGGAGTGACAGATACGCAGTATTTT

len: 13
j_gene: TRBJ2-3
v_gene: TRBV20-1
d_gene: TRBD1
abundance: few
CDR3aa: CSALGQGGDTQYF
CDR3nt: TGCAGTGCCCTCGGACAGGGTGGAGATACGCAGTATTTT

len: 16
j_gene: TRBJ2-4
v_gene: TRBV28
d_gene: .
abundance: .
CDR3aa: CASSLLFSRGGNIQYF
CDR3nt: TGTGCCAGCAGCTTGCTATTTTCCAGGGGCGGAAACATTCAGTACTTC

len: 12
j_gene: TRBJ2-7
v_gene: TRBV7-2
d_gene: .
abundance: .
CDR3aa: CASSAYSYEQYF
CDR3nt: TGTGCCAGCAGCGCGTACTCCTACGAGCAGTACTTC

len: 17
j_gene: TRBJ1-3
v_gene: TRBV28
d_gene: .
abundance: many
CDR3aa: CASTPARGSISGNTIYF
CDR3nt: TGTGCCAGCACCCCTGCCCGGGGATCAATCTCTGGAAACACCATATATTTT

len: 14
j_gene: TRBJ2-7
v_gene: TRBV3-1
d_gene: .
abundance: many
CDR3aa: CASSLRDPRDEQYF
CDR3nt: TGTGCCAGCAGCCTCCGGGATCCAAGGGACGAGCAGTACTTC

len: 16
j_gene: TRBJ2-4
v_gene: TRBV5-1
d_gene: .
abundance: .
CDR3aa: CASSPVSTGAKNIQYF
CDR3nt: TGCGCCAGCAGCCCAGTTAGCACTGGAGCCAAAAACATTCAGTACTTC

len: 12
j_gene: TRBJ2-5
v_gene: TRBV11-2
d_gene: .
abundance: .
CDR3aa: CASSLRAETQYF
CDR3nt: TGTGCCAGCAGCCTCAGGGCGGAGACCCAGTACTTC

len: 17
j_gene: TRBJ2-3
v_gene: TRBV5-1
d_gene: TRBD2
abundance: .
CDR3aa: CASSFGSSGGSTDTQYF
CDR3nt: TGCGCCAGCAGCTTTGGCAGTAGCGGGGGTAGCACAGATACGCAGTATTTT

len: 14
j_gene: TRBJ2-7
v_gene: TRBV30
d_gene: TRBD2
abundance: .
CDR3aa: CAWSVLERGGEQYF
CDR3nt: TGTGCCTGGAGTGTACTTGAGCGGGGGGGCGAGCAGTACTTC

len: 14
j_gene: TRBJ2-1
v_gene: TRBV2
d_gene: .
abundance: many
CDR3aa: CASKRTSSYNEQFF
CDR3nt: TGTGCCAGCAAGCGGACGAGCTCCTACAATGAGCAGTTCTTC

len: 14
j_gene: TRBJ2-1
v_gene: TRBV20-1
d_gene: TRBD2
abundance: few
CDR3aa: CSAGGLAAYNEQFF
CDR3nt: TGCAGTGCTGGGGGACTAGCTGCCTACAATGAGCAGTTCTTC

len: 15
j_gene: TRBJ2-5
v_gene: TRBV20-1
d_gene: .
abundance: .
CDR3aa: CSARPPTRSPETQYF
CDR3nt: TGCAGTGCTAGACCCCCTACGAGGAGCCCGGAGACCCAGTACTTC

len: 12
j_gene: TRBJ2-1
v_gene: TRBV6-2/TRBV6-3
d_gene: .
abundance: .
CDR3aa: CASSYSAPHQFF
CDR3nt: TGTGCCAGCAGTTACTCGGCCCCTCATCAGTTCTTC

len: 15
j_gene: TRBJ2-5
v_gene: TRBV3-1
d_gene: .
abundance: .
CDR3aa: CASSQDLATQETQYF
CDR3nt: TGTGCCAGCAGCCAAGATCTCGCCACCCAAGAGACCCAGTACTTC

len: 17
j_gene: TRBJ2-3
v_gene: TRBV21-1
d_gene: .
abundance: .
CDR3aa: CASSPNQGAGYSDTQYF
CDR3nt: TGTGCCAGCAGTCCCAATCAGGGTGCGGGATACTCAGATACGCAGTATTTT

len: 16
j_gene: TRBJ2-7
v_gene: TRBV5-1
d_gene: TRBD1
abundance: .
CDR3aa: CASSLGIGTGAYEQYF
CDR3nt: TGCGCCAGCAGCTTGGGGATAGGGACAGGGGCCTACGAGCAGTACTTC

len: 14
j_gene: TRBJ2-3
v_gene: TRBV5-1
d_gene: .
abundance: .
CDR3aa: CASGRDFSTDTQYF
CDR3nt: TGCGCCAGCGGAAGGGATTTTAGCACAGATACGCAGTATTTT

len: 15
j_gene: TRBJ1-1
v_gene: TRBV6-2/TRBV6-3
d_gene: .
abundance: .
CDR3aa: CASSYRGPLNTEAFF
CDR3nt: TGTGCCAGCAGTTACCGAGGGCCGTTGAACACTGAAGCTTTCTTT

len: 13
j_gene: TRBJ2-7
v_gene: TRBV12-3/TRBV12-4
d_gene: .
abundance: .
CDR3aa: CASSYDPGLEQYF
CDR3nt: TGTGCCAGCAGCTACGACCCGGGACTCGAGCAGTACTTC

len: 18
j_gene: TRBJ2-4
v_gene: TRBV10-3
d_gene: TRBD1
abundance: few
CDR3aa: CASPPGTGGRKPLDIQYF
CDR3nt: TGTGCCAGCCCTCCCGGGACAGGGGGCCGAAAGCCTTTGGACATTCAGTACTTC

len: 14
j_gene: TRBJ2-1
v_gene: TRBV5-6
d_gene: .
abundance: .
CDR3aa: CASSPGVGGNEQFF
CDR3nt: TGTGCCAGCAGCCCTGGGGTGGGAGGCAATGAGCAGTTCTTC

len: 15
j_gene: TRBJ2-3
v_gene: TRBV7-9
d_gene: TRBD2
abundance: many
CDR3aa: CASSLAGLTTDTQYF
CDR3nt: TGTGCCAGCAGCTTAGCGGGACTAACCACAGATACGCAGTATTTT

len: 13
j_gene: TRBJ2-5
v_gene: TRBV6-6
d_gene: TRBD1
abundance: many
CDR3aa: CASIGTAQETQYF
CDR3nt: TGTGCCAGCATTGGGACAGCCCAAGAGACCCAGTACTTC

len: 15
j_gene: TRBJ2-7
v_gene: TRBV6-2/TRBV6-3
d_gene: .
abundance: few
CDR3aa: CASSDRIGANYEQYF
CDR3nt: TGTGCCAGCAGCGATCGGATAGGAGCTAACTACGAGCAGTACTTC

len: 14
j_gene: TRBJ2-7
v_gene: TRBV12-3/TRBV12-4
d_gene: TRBD2
abundance: many
CDR3aa: CASSSTGLGSEQYF
CDR3nt: TGTGCCAGCAGTTCAACGGGACTAGGATCCGAGCAGTACTTC

len: 13
j_gene: TRBJ1-2
v_gene: TRBV2
d_gene: TRBD1
abundance: .
CDR3aa: CASSRDRGRGYTF
CDR3nt: TGTGCCAGCAGCCGAGACAGGGGTAGGGGCTACACCTTC

len: 14
j_gene: TRBJ1-5
v_gene: TRBV18
d_gene: .
abundance: few
CDR3aa: CASSPEFANQPQHF
CDR3nt: TGTGCCAGCTCACCCGAGTTTGCTAATCAGCCCCAGCATTTT

len: 14
j_gene: TRBJ2-3
v_gene: TRBV6-2/TRBV6-3
d_gene: TRBD1
abundance: few
CDR3aa: CASRQTGAADTQYF
CDR3nt: TGTGCCAGCAGGCAGACAGGGGCCGCAGATACGCAGTATTTT

len: 16
j_gene: TRBJ2-2
v_gene: TRBV25-1
d_gene: TRBD2
abundance: few
CDR3aa: CASSGRSGTGTGELFF
CDR3nt: TGTGCCAGCAGTGGTAGGAGCGGGACGGGCACCGGGGAGCTGTTTTTT

len: 17
j_gene: TRBJ2-3
v_gene: TRBV20-1
d_gene: .
abundance: .
CDR3aa: CSARIGFLGQNKDTQYF
CDR3nt: TGCAGTGCTAGAATCGGTTTTTTAGGACAAAATAAGGATACGCAGTATTTT

len: 11
j_gene: TRBJ1-5
v_gene: TRBV19
d_gene: .
abundance: .
CDR3aa: CASSRLEPQHF
CDR3nt: TGTGCCAGTTCCAGGCTGGAGCCCCAGCATTTT

len: 18
j_gene: TRBJ2-7
v_gene: TRBV15
d_gene: TRBD1
abundance: .
CDR3aa: CATSRSRDRDLRTDEQYF
CDR3nt: TGTGCCACCAGCAGATCCCGGGACAGGGATCTTCGGACTGACGAGCAGTACTTC

len: 15
j_gene: TRBJ2-7
v_gene: TRBV18
d_gene: .
abundance: few
CDR3aa: CASSRASMGAYEQYF
CDR3nt: TGTGCCAGCTCACGGGCCTCTATGGGGGCCTACGAGCAGTACTTC